These 14 T cell receptor beta chains share one sample of origin, sequenced in a study of cytomegalovirus exposure and HLA in healthy donors. PCR involved 60 Vbeta and 13 Jbeta primers. Generated by immunoSEQ multiplex PCR, the TCRdb table keeps only in-frame clones and is missing some. In all, the sample yields 35,000 or so clones. Sequencing was performed on PBMCs. The receptors stem from a man aged 35-49 years in good health and CMV-seropositive.

The V and J genes are TRBV7-3 and TRBJ2-1; D is undetermined. This CDR3 has 11 amino acids. Trimming left V 4 bases short and J 5 bases short, with 3 bases between. Germline V gene data show CDR1 as SGHTA and CDR2 as FQGTGA. CDR3 coding DNA: TGTGCCAGCAGCTGGCACAATGAGCAGTTCTTC. This sequence encodes CASSWHNEQFF.

The gene calls are TRBV4-1 and TRBJ1-3, with a tentative D call TRBD1 (6 bases). This CDR3 is built from 15 residues. V lost 2 bases to trimming and J lost 0 bases, with 8 bases between them. CDR1 MGHRA and CDR2 YSYEKL come from the germline V gene. The CDR3 DNA is TGCGCCAGCAGCCAATTAGGGGGCTCTGGAAACACCATATATTTT. It specifies CASSQLGGSGNTIYF.

The chain couples TRBV28 to TRBJ2-1; 10 bases match TRBD2. Germline loops: CDR1 MDHEN, CDR2 SYDVKM. The V segment lost 2 bases and the J segment 6 bases; nucleotides outside the gene matches: 4. The CDR3 consists of 15 residues. The CDR3: CASSLQRGGFNEQFF. The DNA of the CDR3 is TGTGCCAGCAGTTTACAGCGGGGGGGCTTCAATGAGCAGTTCTTC.

The chain joins TRBV4-1 to TRBJ1-2, with 9 nucleotides matching TRBD1. V was clipped by 1 base and J by 3 bases; unmatched bases: 9. The CDR3 contains 17 residues. Germline CDR1 and CDR2: MGHRA and YSYEKL. The CDR3 DNA reads TGCGCCAGCAGCCAAGCCGGGACAGGGTATCGGGACTATGGCTACACCTTC. Residues: CASSQAGTGYRDYGYTF.

This rearrangement joins TRBV5-1 to TRBJ2-3; D is perhaps TRBD2 (5 bases). V lost 2 bases and J 4 bases, leaving 14 bases between the germline ends. Germline V gene sequence: CDR1 SGHRS, CDR2 YFSETQ. The CDR3 covers 15 residues. CDR3 nucleotide sequence: TGCGCCAGCAGCTTTGGTGGGAGTAACGCAGATACGCAGTATTTT. Residues: CASSFGGSNADTQYF. Combining the CDR3 with reference TRBV5-1 and TRBJ2-3 gives the whole variable domain KAGVTQTPRYLIKTRGQQVTLSCSPISGHRSVSWYQQTPGQGLQFLFEYFSETQRNKGNFPGRFSGRQFSNSRSEMNVSTLELGDSALYLCASSFGGSNADTQYFGPGTRLTVL.

The chain recombines TRBV14 with TRBJ2-7; D unresolved. Trimming left V 0 bases short and J 6 bases short, with 9 bases between. Germline loops: CDR1 SGHDN, CDR2 FVKESK. This CDR3 contains 13 residues. The CDR3 DNA is TGTGCCAGCAGCCAAGACCCCCTCCCCGAGCAGTACTTC. Its protein is CASSQDPLPEQYF.

The chain joins TRBV4-1 to TRBJ2-7, with D possibly matching TRBD1 (6 bases). Trimming stripped 2 bases from V and 5 bases from J, with 13 bases between. This CDR3 has 14 amino acids. Germline values: CDR1 MGHRA, CDR2 YSYEKL. This CDR3 reads CASSQPFRGDEQYF. CDR3 nucleotides: TGCGCCAGCAGCCAACCGTTCAGGGGCGACGAGCAGTACTTC.

The V call is TRBV30, the J call TRBJ1-2; 10 nucleotides line up with TRBD1. The CDR3 contains 15 residues. After removal of 0 bases from V and 8 bases from J, the junction contained 9 bases not matched to a gene. Germline values: CDR1 GTSNPN, CDR2 SVGIG (reference sequence). The CDR3 reads CAWSVGQGEVEGYTF. DNA for the CDR3: TGTGCCTGGAGTGTCGGACAGGGGGAAGTTGAGGGCTACACCTTC.

CDR3 sequence (DNA): TGCGCCAGCAGTTTTGACAGAACCACTGAAGCTTTCTTT. Its protein is CASSFDRTTEAFF. This chain uses TRBV5-1 with TRBJ1-1, with a weak D call TRBD1 (5 bases). Germline V gives CDR1 SGHRS, CDR2 YFSETQ. The CDR3 has 13 amino acids. Between the trimmed V and J ends, which lost 5 bases and 4 bases, there was a span of 12 bases.

CDR3 nucleotides: TGTGCCAGCAGCGTAACCGACAGGGGTTCTTCACCCCTCCACTTT. This encodes CASSVTDRGSSPLHF. The chain carries TRBV9 and TRBJ1-6; 8 bases line up with TRBD1. The V gene end was trimmed by 1 base and the J gene end by 9 bases; junction bases not matched to a gene: 6. The CDR3 sequence is 15 residues long. Germline V CDR1 and CDR2: SGDLS, YYNGEE.

The genes are TRBV7-2 and TRBJ2-7; 7 bases line up with TRBD1. The CDR3 loop spans 13 amino acids. Germline V gene data show CDR1 as SGHTA and CDR2 as FQGNSA. V shed 4 bases, J shed 3 bases, and the junction held 3 bases outside the gene matches. The CDR3 protein is CASSSRTGYEQYF. The CDR3 DNA is TGTGCCAGCAGCTCCCGGACAGGCTACGAGCAGTACTTC.

Worth noting for this clone: One end of the junction varies from germline; a read error may be responsible. The J gene is TRBJ2-5, the V gene TRBV7-7; D is undetermined. The better agreement between TRBJ2-7 and the DNA end casts doubt on the J call. CDR1 is SSHAT, CDR2 FNYEAQ, per germline (reference sequence). This CDR3 has 13 residues. The CDR3 protein is CASSLGRSYEQYF. In DNA, the CDR3 is TGTGCTAGCAGCTTGGGCAGGTCCTACGAGCAGTACTTC.

The gene calls are TRBV9 and TRBJ2-3, with 8 bases that match TRBD1. V gave up 0 bases and J gave up 4 bases; unmatched junction bases: 4. The V gene's germline CDR1 is SGDLS and CDR2 YYNGEE. The CDR3 is 15 residues long. CDR3 nucleotides: TGTGCCAGCAGCGTAGAGACAGGGGTGGCAGATACGCAGTATTTT. It specifies CASSVETGVADTQYF.

The chain joins TRBV11-2 to TRBJ1-3, with D possibly matching TRBD1 (6 bases). The V gene's germline CDR1 is SGHAT and CDR2 FQNNGV. CDR3 length: 14 residues. V lost 6 bases, J lost 5 bases, and 14 bases lay in between. CDR3 in amino acids: CASRSIRDRNTIYF. The CDR3 DNA follows: TGTGCCAGCAGATCAATCCGGGACAGAAACACCATATATTTT.